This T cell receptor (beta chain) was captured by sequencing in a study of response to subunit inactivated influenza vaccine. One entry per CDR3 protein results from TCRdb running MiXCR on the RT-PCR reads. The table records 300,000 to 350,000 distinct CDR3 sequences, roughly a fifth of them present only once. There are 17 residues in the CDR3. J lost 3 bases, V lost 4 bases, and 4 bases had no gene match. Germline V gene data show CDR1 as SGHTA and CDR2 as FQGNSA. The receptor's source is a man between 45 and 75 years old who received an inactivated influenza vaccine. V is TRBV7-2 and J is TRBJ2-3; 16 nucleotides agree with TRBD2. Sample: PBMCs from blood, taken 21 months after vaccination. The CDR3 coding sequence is TGTGCCAGCAGCTATCCGGGACTAGCGGGAGGGACAGATACGCAGTATTTT. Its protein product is CASSYPGLAGGTDTQYF.